The T cell receptor (beta chain) described here comes from a study of cytomegalovirus exposure and HLA in healthy donors. A multiplex PCR was run with 60 Vbeta primers and 13 Jbeta primers. This table comes from immunoSEQ multiplex PCR, and its TCRdb copy is limited to in-frame clones, with some not included. The sample carries some 120,000 clones, about 80% recorded once. V lost 0 bases and J lost 3; bases outside the gene matches: 7. Germline V gene lookup returns CDR1 KGHSH and CDR2 LQKENI. The CDR3 has 17 amino acids. Study conclusions and caveats: In a later analysis, a missense DCLRE1C variant was linked to TCR beta V- and J-gene trimming.

Regarding this clone: Antigen unknown.

The rearrangement links TRBV18 to TRBJ2-3, with 9 bases that match TRBD1. The source material was PBMCs. The sequence was obtained from a man between 35 and 55 years old in good health and CMV-seronegative. This CDR3 is CASSPPVWDRDTDTQYF. CDR3 bases: TGTGCCAGCTCACCACCCGTATGGGACAGGGATACAGATACGCAGTATTTT.